These 2 T cell receptor beta chains were all obtained from the same sample, sequenced in a study of breast tumors, draining lymph nodes, adjacent tissues. TCRdb processed the multiplex PCR reads anew with MiXCR; each CDR3 protein has one entry. The sample lists about 15,000 distinct CDR3 sequences, over 45% occurring once. The specimen sequenced was tumor-adjacent breast tissue. The receptors come from a female donor with breast cancer. Some clones in this sample may be carry-over from other donors' samples.

The rearrangement joins TRBV29-1 to TRBJ2-5, with 8 nucleotides matching TRBD1. J gave up 7 bases and V 6 bases, and 7 bases lay outside the gene matches. CDR3 length: 12 amino acids. Looked up from germline, CDR1 is SQVTM and CDR2 is ANQGSEA. The CDR3 DNA is TGCAGCGTCTGGACAGGGACACGGACCCAGTACTTC. Translation: CSVWTGTRTQYF.

The sample holds many counts of this clonotype. The rearrangement uses TRBV5-4 and TRBJ2-1, with D possibly TRBD1 on 6 matching bases. Germline-derived CDR1 and CDR2 are SGHNT and YYREEE (reference sequence). Trimming removed 2 bases at V and 7 bases at J, with 10 bases between. The CDR3 contains 13 residues. In DNA, the CDR3 is TGTGCCAGCAGCTTTGCAACAGGGAATGAGCAGTTCTTC. Encoded protein: CASSFATGNEQFF.